This T cell receptor beta chain is drawn from a study of cytomegalovirus exposure and HLA in healthy donors. V lost 3 bases, J lost 4 bases, and 6 bases stayed unmatched. The CDR3 extends over 14 amino acids. In germline, CDR1 is KGHSH, CDR2 LQKENI. A multiplex PCR was run with 60 Vbeta primers and 13 Jbeta primers. Libraries were prepared by immunoSEQ multiplex PCR; TCRdb keeps only in-frame clonotypes and omits some of them. Here the sample spans about 190,000 clones, around 83% being singletons. The clonotype originates from a middle-aged man in good health and CMV-seropositive. This chain uses TRBV18 with TRBJ2-7; 7 nucleotides agree with TRBD1. Sample: PBMCs. CDR3 sequence: CASSPVGGEYEQYF. CDR3 nucleotides: TGTGCCAGCTCACCGGTAGGGGGCGAGTACGAGCAGTACTTC.